This TCR beta chain was retrieved from a study of shared clonotypes between healthy human individuals. Sequencing used immunoSEQ multiplex PCR; TCRdb keeps in-frame clones, though not all of them. The data hold 2 million to 2.5 million clones, with more than 90% observed a single time. The germline CDR1 and CDR2 sequences are SGHRS and YFSETQ. The CDR3 has 15 residues. The J segment lost 2 bases and the V segment lost 3 bases, leaving 3 bases of the junction unmatched. The source is a man between 18 and 35 years old in good health. This sequence joins TRBV5-1 and TRBJ2-5; 11 nucleotides match TRBD2. Sequencing was done on a sample of naive CD4+ T cells sorted from blood. Regarding subset: CD45RA+ positively selected. CDR3 in amino acids: CASSSTSGGQETQYF. CDR3 DNA sequence: TGCGCCAGCAGCTCAACTAGCGGGGGTCAAGAGACCCAGTACTTC.